A single sample is the source of the 18 T cell receptor beta chains below, sequenced in a study of monozygotic twins with inflammatory bowel disease (dated by TCRdb to the late 2010s). Libraries were made using 5' RACE. Instrument on record: Illumina HiSeq 2500. Following TCRdb reprocessing, every CDR3 protein sequence forms one entry, and DNA is not provided. The sample's table lists a count of 330,000 or so distinct CDR3 sequences. The ten largest clonotypes hold approximately 2% of the sample. Specimen: blood. Source of these receptors: a human donor with ulcerative colitis or Crohn's disease, or a healthy co-twin of an affected twin (not recorded which).

The J gene is TRBJ2-1, the V gene TRBV5-6; TCRdb proposes TRBD1, but this gene call is untestable without DNA. The germline CDR1 and CDR2 sequences are SGHDT and YYEEEE. CDR3 length equals 12 residues. CDR3 region: CASSSAGGGQFF.

The V gene is TRBV12-3 or TRBV12-4, the J gene TRBJ1-1. The CDR3 covers 13 residues. The CDR3 loop is CASIGLRNTEAFF.

V gene TRBV20-1 combines with J gene TRBJ2-4; TCRdb indicates TRBD2, and absent DNA this call remains unverified. The CDR3 consists of 14 residues. Per the germline V gene, CDR1 is DFQATT and CDR2 is SNEGSKA (reference sequence). CDR3 region: CSARPLAGRHIQYF.

The rearrangement uses TRBV20-1 and TRBJ1-5. The CDR3 is made up of 14 amino acids. The germline CDR1 and CDR2 sequences are DFQATT and SNEGSKA (reference sequence). CDR3 protein: CSASRGWGNQPQHF.

The chain joins TRBV7-8 to TRBJ2-7; TCRdb names TRBD1, which stays unverified in the absence of DNA. The CDR3 runs to 15 residues. CDR1 and CDR2 (germline): SGHVS, FQNEAQ. CDR3 amino acids: CASSSQRGGAYEQYF. Complete variable domain (other parts from reference TRBV7-8 and TRBJ2-7): GAGVSQSPRYKVAKRGQDVALRCDPISGHVSLFWYQQALGQGPEFLTYFQNEAQLDKSGLPSDRFFAERPEGSVSTLKIQRTQQEDSAVYLCASSSQRGGAYEQYFGPGTRLTVT.

The CDR3 is CASSTSFGNQPQHF. The chain combines TRBV5-8 with TRBJ1-5. The CDR3 runs 14 residues. From germline, CDR1 is SGHTS and CDR2 YDEGEE.

This chain's CDR3 is CASSSQGQSFRQYF. The genes are TRBV5-4 and TRBJ2-7; absent DNA, TCRdb's TRBD1 call cannot be checked. The CDR3 has 14 residues. The germline V gene has CDR1 SGHNT and CDR2 YYREEE (reference sequence). The whole variable domain, filled in from reference TRBV5-4 and TRBJ2-7, reads ETGVTQSPTHLIKTRGQQVTLRCSSQSGHNTVSWYQQALGQGPQFIFQYYREEENGRGNFPPRFSGLQFPNYSSELNVNALELDDSALYLCASSSQGQSFRQYFGPGTRLTVT.

The genes are TRBV5-1 and TRBJ1-2; TCRdb calls TRBD1, which cannot be checked without DNA. The CDR3 is 12 amino acids. CDR1 is SGHRS, CDR2 YFSETQ, per germline. The chain's CDR3 is CASSRDRIDYTF.

The J gene is TRBJ2-3, the V gene TRBV5-6; without DNA, the TCRdb call of TRBD2 cannot be checked. The CDR3 has 14 residues. Germline values: CDR1 SGHDT, CDR2 YYEEEE. The CDR3 here is CASSSWDSSDTQYF.

J is TRBJ2-1 and V is TRBV20-1; absent DNA, TCRdb's TRBD1 call cannot be checked. The germline V gene encodes CDR1 DFQATT and CDR2 SNEGSKA (reference sequence). This CDR3 has 13 residues. The chain's CDR3 is CSATPEGDNEQFF.

The chain is built from TRBV2 and TRBJ2-5; lacking DNA, the TRBD2 call made by TCRdb goes unchecked. Germline assignment: CDR1 SNHLY and CDR2 FYNNEI. The CDR3 is made up of 15 amino acids. The chain's CDR3 is CASSSTSGVGETQYF.

V gene TRBV9 combines with J gene TRBJ2-1; TCRdb outputs TRBD2, but without DNA this stays unchecked. This CDR3 contains 15 residues. CDR1 and CDR2 (germline): SGDLS, YYNGEE. The CDR3 reads CASSALAGDLYEQFF.

This rearrangement joins TRBV4-1 to TRBJ2-2; the TCRdb D gene call, TRBD1, has no DNA to confirm it. Germline CDR1 is MGHRA and CDR2 is YSYEKL. The CDR3 loop spans 15 amino acids. CDR3 loop: CASSQDRVGSGELFF.

The rearrangement uses TRBV20-1 and TRBJ2-3; the D call from TCRdb, TRBD2, cannot be confirmed without DNA. The CDR3 sequence is 14 residues long. Per the germline V gene, CDR1 is DFQATT and CDR2 is SNEGSKA (reference sequence). The CDR3 loop is CSARAGGHTDTQYF.

The rearrangement links TRBV9 to TRBJ1-2. In germline, CDR1 is SGDLS, CDR2 YYNGEE. There are 16 residues in the CDR3. The CDR3 protein is CASSHMRTEVYNGYTF.

This chain connects TRBV7-8 to TRBJ2-7. The germline V gene has CDR1 SGHVS and CDR2 FQNEAQ. CDR3 length: 15 residues. CDR3 sequence reads: CASSRGQGSSYEQYF. The full variable domain, rest sourced from reference TRBV7-8 and TRBJ2-7, is GAGVSQSPRYKVAKRGQDVALRCDPISGHVSLFWYQQALGQGPEFLTYFQNEAQLDKSGLPSDRFFAERPEGSVSTLKIQRTQQEDSAVYLCASSRGQGSSYEQYFGPGTRLTVT.

The V gene is TRBV29-1, the J gene TRBJ1-1; TCRdb proposes TRBD1, but this gene call is untestable without DNA. Germline assignment: CDR1 SQVTM and CDR2 ANQGSEA. This CDR3 spans 17 amino acids. The CDR3: CSVEGGGQALLNTEAFF.

The V gene is TRBV4-1, the J gene TRBJ1-2. The CDR3 extends over 14 amino acids. Germline CDR1 reads MGHRA; CDR2 reads YSYEKL. The CDR3 sequence: CASSQATPNYGYTF.